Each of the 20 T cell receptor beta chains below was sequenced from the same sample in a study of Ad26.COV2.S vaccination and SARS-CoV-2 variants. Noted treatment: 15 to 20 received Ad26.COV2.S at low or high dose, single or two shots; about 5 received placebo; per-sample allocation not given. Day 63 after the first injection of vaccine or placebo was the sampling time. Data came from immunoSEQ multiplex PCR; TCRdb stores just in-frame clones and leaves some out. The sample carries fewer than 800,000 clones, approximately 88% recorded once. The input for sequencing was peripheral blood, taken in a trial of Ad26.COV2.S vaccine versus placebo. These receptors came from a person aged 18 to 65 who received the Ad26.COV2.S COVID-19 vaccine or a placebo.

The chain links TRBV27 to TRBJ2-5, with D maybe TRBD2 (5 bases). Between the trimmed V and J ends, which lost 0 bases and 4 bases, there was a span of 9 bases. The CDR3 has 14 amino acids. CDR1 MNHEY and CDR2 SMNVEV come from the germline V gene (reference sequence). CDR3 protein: CASSLSSSLETQYF. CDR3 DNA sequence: TGTGCCAGCAGTTTATCGTCTAGCTTAGAGACCCAGTACTTC.

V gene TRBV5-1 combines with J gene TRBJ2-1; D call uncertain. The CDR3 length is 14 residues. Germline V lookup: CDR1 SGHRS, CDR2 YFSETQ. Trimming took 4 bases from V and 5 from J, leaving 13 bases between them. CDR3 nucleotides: TGCGCCAGCAGCCGGATCCAACCTAACAATGAGCAGTTCTTC. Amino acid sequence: CASSRIQPNNEQFF.

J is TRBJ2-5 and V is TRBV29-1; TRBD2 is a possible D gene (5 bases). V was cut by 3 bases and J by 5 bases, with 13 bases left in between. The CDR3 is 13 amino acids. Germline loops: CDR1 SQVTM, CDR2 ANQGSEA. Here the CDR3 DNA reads TGCAGCGTTGAGCGGGCCCTGGGGGAGACCCAGTACTTC. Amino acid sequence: CSVERALGETQYF.

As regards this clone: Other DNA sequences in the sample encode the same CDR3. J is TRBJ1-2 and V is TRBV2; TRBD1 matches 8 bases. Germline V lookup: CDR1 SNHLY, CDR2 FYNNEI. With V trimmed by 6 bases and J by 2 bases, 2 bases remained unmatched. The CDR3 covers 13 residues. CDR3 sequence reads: CASSGQGNYGYTF. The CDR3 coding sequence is TGTGCCAGCAGCGGACAGGGCAACTATGGCTACACCTTC. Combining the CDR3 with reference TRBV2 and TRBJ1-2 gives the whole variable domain EPEVTQTPSHQVTQMGQEVILRCVPISNHLYFYWYRQILGQKVEFLVSFYNNEISEKSEIFDDQFSVERPDGSNFTLKIRSTKLEDSAMYFCASSGQGNYGYTFGSGTRLTVV.

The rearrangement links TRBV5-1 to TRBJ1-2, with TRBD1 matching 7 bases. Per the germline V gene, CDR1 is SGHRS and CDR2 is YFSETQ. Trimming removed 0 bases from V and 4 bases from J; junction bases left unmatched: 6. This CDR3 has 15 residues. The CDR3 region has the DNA TGCGCCAGCAGCTTGGACCAGGGGGGATTCTATGGCTACACCTTC. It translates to CASSLDQGGFYGYTF.

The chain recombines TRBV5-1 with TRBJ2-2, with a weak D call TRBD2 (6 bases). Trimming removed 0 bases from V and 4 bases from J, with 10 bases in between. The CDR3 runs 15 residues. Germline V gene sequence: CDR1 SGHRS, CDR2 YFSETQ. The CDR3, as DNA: TGCGCCAGCAGCTTGGGGCAGGGACTCACCGGGGAGCTGTTTTTT. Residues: CASSLGQGLTGELFF.

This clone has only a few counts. In nucleotides, the CDR3 is TGTGCCAGCTCTAAGTTACCCGACGGGGATCTAAATGAGCAGTTCTTC. As protein: CASSKLPDGDLNEQFF. This sequence joins TRBV18 and TRBJ2-1, with a tentative D call TRBD2 (5 bases). V shed 6 bases and J shed 7 bases, with 22 bases lying between them. This CDR3 is built from 16 residues. Looked up from germline, CDR1 is KGHSH and CDR2 is LQKENI.

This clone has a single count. Written as DNA, the CDR3 is TGTGCCAGCAGTTTTGGAGTCTCTGGGGCCAACGTCCTGACTTTC. It yields the protein CASSFGVSGANVLTF. This chain joins TRBV6-6 and TRBJ2-6; the D is unclear. Germline V gene data show CDR1 as MNHNY and CDR2 as SVGAGI (reference sequence). The germline V and J ends were trimmed by 4 bases and 0 bases, with 7 bases remaining between them. This CDR3 has 15 amino acids.

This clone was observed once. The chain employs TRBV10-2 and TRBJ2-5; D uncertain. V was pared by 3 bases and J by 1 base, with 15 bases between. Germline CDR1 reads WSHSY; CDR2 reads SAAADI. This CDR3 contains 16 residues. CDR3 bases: TGCGCCAGCAGTGAAAAGGGCCGAATTGGCCAAGAGACCCAGTACTTC. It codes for CASSEKGRIGQETQYF.

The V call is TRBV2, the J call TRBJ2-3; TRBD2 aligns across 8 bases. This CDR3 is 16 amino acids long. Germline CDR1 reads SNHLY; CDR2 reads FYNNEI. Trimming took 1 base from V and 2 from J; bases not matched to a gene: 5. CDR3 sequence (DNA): TGTGCCAGCAGTGAAGGGAGTAGCGGGGTCACAGATACGCAGTATTTT. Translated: CASSEGSSGVTDTQYF. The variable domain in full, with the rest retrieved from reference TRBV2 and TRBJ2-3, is EPEVTQTPSHQVTQMGQEVILRCVPISNHLYFYWYRQILGQKVEFLVSFYNNEISEKSEIFDDQFSVERPDGSNFTLKIRSTKLEDSAMYFCASSEGSSGVTDTQYFGPGTRLTVL.

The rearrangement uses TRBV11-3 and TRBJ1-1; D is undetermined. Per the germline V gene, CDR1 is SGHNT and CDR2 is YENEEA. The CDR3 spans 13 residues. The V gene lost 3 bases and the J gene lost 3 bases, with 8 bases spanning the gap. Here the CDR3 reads CASSLREYTEAFF. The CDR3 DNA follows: TGTGCCAGCAGCTTGAGGGAATACACTGAAGCTTTCTTT.

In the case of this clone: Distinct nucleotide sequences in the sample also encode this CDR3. The CDR3: CASSYSGQGNTEAFF. As DNA, the CDR3 is TGTGCCAGCAGTTACTCGGGACAGGGCAACACTGAAGCTTTCTTT. The chain uses TRBV6-5 and TRBJ1-1; TRBD1 matches 9 bases. The V and J ends lost 0 bases and 2 bases, in that order; junction bases with no gene match: 1. The CDR3 contains 15 residues. The germline CDR1 and CDR2 sequences are MNHEY and SVGAGI.

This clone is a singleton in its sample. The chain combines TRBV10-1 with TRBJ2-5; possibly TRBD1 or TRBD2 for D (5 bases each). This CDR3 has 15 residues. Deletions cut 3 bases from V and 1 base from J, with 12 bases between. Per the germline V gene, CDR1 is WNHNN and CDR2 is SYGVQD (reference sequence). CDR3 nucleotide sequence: TGCGCCAGCAGTGACCCAGGGAGAGGCCAAGAGACCCAGTACTTC. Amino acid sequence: CASSDPGRGQETQYF.

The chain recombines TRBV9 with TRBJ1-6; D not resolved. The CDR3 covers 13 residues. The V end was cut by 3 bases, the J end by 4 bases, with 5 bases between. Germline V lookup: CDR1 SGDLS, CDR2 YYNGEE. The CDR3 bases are TGTGCCAGCAGCGGGAAGTATAATTCACCCCTCCACTTT. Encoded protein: CASSGKYNSPLHF.

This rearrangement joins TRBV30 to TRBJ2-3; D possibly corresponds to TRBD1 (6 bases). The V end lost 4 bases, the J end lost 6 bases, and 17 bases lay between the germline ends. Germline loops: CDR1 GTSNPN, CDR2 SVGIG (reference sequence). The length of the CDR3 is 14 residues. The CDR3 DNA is TGTGCCTGGATTTCGCGGCAGGGGACGGATACGCAGTATTTT. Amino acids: CAWISRQGTDTQYF.

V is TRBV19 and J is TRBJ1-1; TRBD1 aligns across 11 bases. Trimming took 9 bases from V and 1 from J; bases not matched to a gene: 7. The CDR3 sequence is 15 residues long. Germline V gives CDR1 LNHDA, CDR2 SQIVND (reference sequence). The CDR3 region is CARIGQGAGNTEAFF. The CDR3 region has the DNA TGTGCCAGGATCGGACAGGGGGCAGGGAACACTGAAGCTTTCTTT. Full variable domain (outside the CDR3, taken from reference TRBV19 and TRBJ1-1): DGGITQSPKYLFRKEGQNVTLSCEQNLNHDAMYWYRQDPGQGLRLIYYSQIVNDFQKGDIAEGYSVSREKKESFPLTVTSAQKNPTAFYLCARIGQGAGNTEAFFGQGTRLTVV.

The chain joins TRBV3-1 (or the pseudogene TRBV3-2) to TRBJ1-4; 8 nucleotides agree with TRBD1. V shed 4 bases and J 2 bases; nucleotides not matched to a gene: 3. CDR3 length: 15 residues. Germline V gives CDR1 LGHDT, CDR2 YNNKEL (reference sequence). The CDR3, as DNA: TGTGCCAGCAGCCCCCGACAGGGGACTAATGAAAAACTGTTTTTT. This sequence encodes CASSPRQGTNEKLFF.

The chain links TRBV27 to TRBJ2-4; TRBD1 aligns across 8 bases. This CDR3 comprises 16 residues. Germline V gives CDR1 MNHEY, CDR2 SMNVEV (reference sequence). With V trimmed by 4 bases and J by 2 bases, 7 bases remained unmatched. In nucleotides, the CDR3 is TGTGCCAGCAGTTCACAGGGGGTCCTAACCAAAAACATTCAGTACTTC. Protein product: CASSSQGVLTKNIQYF.

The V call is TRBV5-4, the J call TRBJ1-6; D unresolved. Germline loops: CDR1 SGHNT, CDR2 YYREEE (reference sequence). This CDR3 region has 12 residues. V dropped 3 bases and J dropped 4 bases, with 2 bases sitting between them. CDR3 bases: TGTGCCAGCAGCTCATATAATTCACCCCTCCACTTT. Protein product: CASSSYNSPLHF. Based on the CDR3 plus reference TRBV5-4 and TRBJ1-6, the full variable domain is ETGVTQSPTHLIKTRGQQVTLRCSSQSGHNTVSWYQQALGQGPQFIFQYYREEENGRGNFPPRFSGLQFPNYSSELNVNALELDDSALYLCASSSYNSPLHFGNGTRLTVT.

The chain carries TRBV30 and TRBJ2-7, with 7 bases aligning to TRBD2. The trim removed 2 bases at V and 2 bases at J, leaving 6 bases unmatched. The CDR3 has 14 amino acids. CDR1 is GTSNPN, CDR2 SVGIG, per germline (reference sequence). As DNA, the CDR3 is TGTGCCTGGAGTCGGGGAGGGATTACCTACGAGCAGTACTTC. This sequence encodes CAWSRGGITYEQYF.